The 6 T cell receptor beta chains below come from one sample, sequenced in a study of blood T cell repertoires in COVID-19 (dated by TCRdb to the early 2020s). Libraries were built with the immunoSEQ multiplex PCR assay. TCRdb limited this immuneACCESS table to in-frame rearrangements with V and J called. A share of clones is missing; checked studies link under half to unresolved V genes, and the rest is unexplained. A total of about 84,000 clones appear in this sample, around 79% of them only once. The top ten hold 5.7% of the sample. The sequencing input was peripheral blood. The source of these receptors is a man aged 45-65 years with active or convalescent COVID-19.

The CDR3 protein is CASSETAGTYEQYF. CDR3 DNA sequence: TGCGCCAGCAGTGAGACAGCCGGAACCTACGAGCAGTACTTC. V and J are TRBV10-1 and TRBJ2-7, with D hard to call. CDR1 WNHNN and CDR2 SYGVQD come from the germline V gene (reference sequence). The length of the CDR3 is 14 residues. The V end lost 2 bases, the J end lost 2 bases, and 10 bases lay between the germline ends.

The V and J genes are TRBV6-6 and TRBJ2-7, with D possibly matching TRBD2 (6 bases). Germline V gene sequence: CDR1 MNHNY, CDR2 SVGAGI (reference sequence). The V end lost 6 bases, the J end lost 6 bases, and 12 bases lay between the germline ends. The CDR3 is made up of 12 amino acids. DNA for the CDR3: TGTGCCAGCAGCTTGACTAGTCGCGAGCAGTACTTC. It translates to CASSLTSREQYF.

The V and J genes are TRBV11-3 and TRBJ1-5, with D hard to call. Germline V gives CDR1 SGHNT, CDR2 YENEEA. The CDR3 extends over 12 amino acids. V shed 5 bases and J shed 7 bases, with 9 bases lying between them. The CDR3 DNA reads TGTGCCAGCAGCCGAGGGAGCCAGCCCCAGCATTTT. This gives the protein CASSRGSQPQHF. The variable domain in full, with the rest retrieved from reference TRBV11-3 and TRBJ1-5, is EAGVVQSPRYKIIEKKQPVAFWCNPISGHNTLYWYLQNLGQGPELLIRYENEEAVDDSQLPKDRFSAERLKGVDSTLKIQPAELGDSAVYLCASSRGSQPQHFGDGTRLSIL.

The gene calls are TRBV28 and TRBJ2-3; 7 nucleotides line up with TRBD2. CDR1 is MDHEN and CDR2 is SYDVKM in the germline V gene. This CDR3 has 15 amino acids. V was pared by 6 bases and J by 2 bases, with 8 bases of the junction left unmatched. In nucleotides, the CDR3 is TGTGCCAGCAGGTCGCCAGCGGGGACCACAGATACGCAGTATTTT. Translated: CASRSPAGTTDTQYF.

The J gene is TRBJ2-7, the V gene TRBV19; TRBD2 agrees at 10 bases. J was trimmed by 4 bases and V by 0 bases; bases with no gene match: 3. The length of the CDR3 is 15 residues. The germline CDR1 and CDR2 sequences are LNHDA and SQIVND (reference sequence). The CDR3 coding sequence is TGTGCCAGTAGTATAGACGGTAGCGGGGGGTACGAGCAGTACTTC. Amino acid sequence: CASSIDGSGGYEQYF.

V is TRBV9 and J is TRBJ2-1, with D possibly TRBD2 on 7 matching bases. Germline loops: CDR1 SGDLS, CDR2 YYNGEE. Trimming took off 2 bases at V and 10 bases at J, with 13 bases between the two ends. The CDR3 is made up of 13 amino acids. CDR3 residues: CASSVGPGGEQFF. CDR3 bases: TGTGCCAGCAGCGTGGGACCGGGGGGCGAGCAGTTCTTC.